This T cell receptor (beta chain) stems from a study of cytomegalovirus exposure and HLA in healthy donors (dated by TCRdb to the late 2010s). Regarding the complete study: In an earlier analysis of some 610 of the donors, less than 350 Gb of sequence data and approximately 100 million unique TCR beta sequences from about 180 million T cells were reported. To predict cytomegalovirus infection status, the study brought together high-throughput TCR immunosequencing, statistical association of individual TCRs with disease status, and machine learning. The number of typed donors differed by locus: about 620-640 for A, B, C, DRB1 and DQB1; approximately 520 for DQA1; around 580 for DPA1; and approximately 450 for DPB1. Roughly 300 gigabases of sequencing data and approximately 80 million unique TCR sequences were included in an early release covering under 650 HLA-typed donors. The study aimed to test whether cataloging public T cell receptors could reveal signatures of past pathogen exposure. Four to six DR-DQ haplotypes were handled as single units for association and clustering, since linkage in the cohort was strong. Besides the first cohort of about 730 subjects, a separate validation cohort made up of roughly 120 different subjects was used. In an earlier analysis of more than 550 of the donors, high-throughput TCR beta sequencing was used to judge whether each TCR beta V gene segment behaved as functional or pseudogenic. A later analysis re-examined previously published TCR beta repertoires from 500 to 700 donors and added high-resolution HLA genotyping to investigate patterns of TCR occurrence. Genome-wide SNP genotypes for about three fifths of the roughly 700 donors were used in a later genetic analysis, which treated that subset as a discovery cohort. The study used immunosequencing to profile the T cell repertoires of approximately 650 subjects and linked those repertoires to cytomegalovirus serostatus. Among around 400 genotyped donors of the cohort, an average of about 240,000 unique TCR beta nucleotide sequences were sequenced per donor, roughly a sixth of them non-productive. Donor age, sex, ethnicity and CMV serostatus were collected together with the repertoire data. Every repertoire in the discovery cohort had been generated on one and the same sequencing platform. Of the 350 to 400 genotyped donors, 81% fell in the genetic ancestry cluster associated with self-reported Caucasian donors. Class I and class II HLA loci were covered by the typing at four-digit resolution. The later analysis used no new phenotypic data to find candidate immune exposures, relying instead on TCR beta sequences and their occurrence across donors. What the study reported, not specific to this receptor: In a later analysis, around 17,000 TCR beta sequences were associated with specific HLA alleles at a false discovery rate of 0.05. Correlated functional status among segregating V segments might reflect linkage disequilibrium, but an unknown experimental factor could not be ruled out. In a later analysis, several top co-occurrence clusters were reported to appear linked to parvovirus B19, influenza, CMV and Epstein-Barr virus. According to the authors, the approach could potentially be generalized to other disease states and immunological phenotypes. For the cohort, immune exposure information was limited to CMV serostatus. A later genetic analysis associated a missense DCLRE1C variant with V-gene and J-gene trimming of TCR beta chains, and an independent cohort replicated the association. Compared with the roughly 600-donor mean, donors in an Asian-associated ancestry cluster had fewer N-insertions in productive TCRs, according to a later genetic analysis. In both the original and validation cohorts, the classifier was reported to diagnose cytomegalovirus status with high specificity and sensitivity. A few of the identified cytomegalovirus-associated TCR beta chains were confirmed in vitro to be specific for cytomegalovirus antigens. According to a later analysis, TCR association rates differed among HLA loci, with DRB1 alleles showing the most associated TCRs and HLA-C alleles showing the fewest. The presence/absence analyses assumed that sequencing depth was roughly uniform across donors, and that assumption may not be true. The study listed over 150 TCR beta chains as associated with cytomegalovirus. A cluster of highly shared sequence variants was judged likely to be a technical artifact of the sequencing pipeline. Assigning TCR associations to individual alleles was difficult when HLA alleles, especially DR and DQ, strongly co-occurred. HLA typing was unavailable for some donors at each locus, so association tests used only the typed subset. Across donors, most TCR sequences were observed very rarely, whereas some public TCRs were present in many individuals. Most CMV-associated TCR beta chains appeared to be HLA-restricted in a later analysis, and the HLA associations seemed to be driven largely by CMV exposure. Because counts were too low, under 20 rarely observed V segments, including chromosome 9 orphons, were left out of the earlier analysis of 500 to 750 of the donors. A further reported finding was that TCR beta sequences accurately predicted the HLA-A and HLA-B alleles for most subjects in the first cohort. Some IMGT-functional V segments, including TRBV6-2 and TRBV6-3, could not be told apart with the 87-base-pair reads, so those segments were excluded. In an earlier analysis of around 600 of the donors, most TCR beta V segments appeared in productive rearrangements about 87% or about 30% of the time, broadly matching IMGT annotations. This cohort had only TCR beta chains sequenced, and the lack of alpha or paired-chain data limited which features could be detected. A later analysis found that HLA-associated TCR beta chains were more clonally expanded and had lower generation probabilities than equally common non-associated chains.

In total, 600 or so healthy bone marrow donors made up the cohort. At the time of sampling, all cohort members were nominally healthy, though unrecorded immune exposures were likely present. The donor was CMV seropositive and was included in the group of about 290 seropositive cohort members. A peripheral blood sample was collected from each donor, and TCR beta sequencing was performed on peripheral blood mononuclear cells. Genomic DNA was extracted from the blood cell samples with the Qiagen DNeasy Blood Extraction Kit. Trimmed from V: 3 bases; trimmed from J: 3 bases; junction bases lacking a gene match: 10. CDR1 SGHNT and CDR2 YYREEE were looked up in the germline V gene (reference sequence). The CDR3 contains 16 residues, cysteine and phenylalanine counted. Just the 48-base CDR3 DNA is kept, in frame starting at base 1. The library relied on the immunoSEQ multiplex PCR assay. For the multiplex PCR, a mixture combining 60 forward primers for TCR Vbeta segments and 13 reverse primers for TCR Jbeta segments was used. Amplification of the CDR3 region of rearranged TCR beta genes was performed with a multiplex PCR assay on genomic DNA. The Illumina HiSeq System was used to sequence the amplified TCR beta libraries as 87-base-pair reads. The paper's data handling went like this. Across the 670 or so repertoires, a later analysis counted 78 million or so unique TCR beta chains, 9 million to 14 million of which were shared by at least two donors. To remove PCR and sequencing errors, raw reads were error-corrected and collapsed into unique sequences using a nearest-neighbor algorithm that merged closely related sequences. To assign V, D and J gene segments, CDR3 sequences were aligned to IMGT reference sequences. For a sequence to be retained, a match of at least six nucleotides to both a V gene segment and a J gene segment was required. Rearrangements were classified as productive when the CDR3 lacked stop codons and remained in frame with V and J, and all other rearrangements were classified as non-productive. CDR3 was defined according to IMGT convention as the region running from the second conserved V-encoded cysteine to the conserved J-encoded phenylalanine. Sequences without an unambiguous match to a single V gene segment were excluded from the earlier analysis of 500 to 700 of the donors. An earlier analysis of a few hundred of the donors called V segments functional above 56.7% productive rearrangements and segregating when the between-donor standard deviation exceeded 5%. A statistical classification framework was built to diagnose cytomegalovirus status from the catalog of TCR beta chain sequences. In a later analysis, V and J genes were assigned by comparing TCR nucleotide sequences against IMGT/GENE-DB human TR gene sequences. The TCRdist pipeline was used in a later analysis to assign CDR3 sequences and most-parsimonious VDJ recombination scenarios. In a later analysis, each TCR beta chain was defined by its CDR3 amino acid sequence together with its V-gene family, and reads without a unique V-gene family were excluded. A later analysis removed roughly 590 highly shared, low-generation-probability nucleotide sequences to deal with suspected cross-contamination and a sequencing artifact. For each public chain, a later analysis derived a clonal expansion index from normalized ranks of inferred template counts within each repertoire. In a later analysis, generation probabilities were computed using a VDJ recombination model fitted to out-of-frame rearrangements, and the results were checked against IGoR. In a later analysis, hypergeometric tests were used to score TCR-TCR, TCR-HLA and TCR-CMV co-occurrence, with a repertoire-size bias correction applied to TCR pairs. False discovery rates were estimated in a later analysis by permuting HLA or CMV assignments 20 times. In a later analysis, co-occurring TCRs were grouped with DBSCAN, and TCRdist sequence similarity was added when clustering was performed within HLA-allele-positive subsets. Repertoires with fewer than 30,000 or more than 120,000 public chains were left out of co-occurrence clustering, as were about 5 repertoires with anomalous nucleotide sharing. TCRdb stores this immuneACCESS table with in-frame sequences only. Part of the clones is absent; in the studies checked, under half of the shortfall reflects unresolved V genes, and no reason is known for the rest. The DNA gave D and trimming, while V, J and clone size come from that table. The sample table holds approximately 150,000 clones, of which 80% to 90% were seen once. Roughly 5.2% of the sample is held by the ten biggest clonotypes.

Note on this clone: Its antigen is currently not known. One base away there is no much larger clone; base qualities are not given.

Rearrangement joined TRBV5-4 to TRBJ1-1; 8 bases in the junction line up with TRBD1. This clonotype was sampled from a girl between 10 and 17 years old in good health and CMV-seropositive. Sequenced: PBMCs. The CDR3 reads CASSSDRVDRDTEAFF. The DNA sequence is TGTGCCAGCAGCTCAGACAGGGTGGACAGGGACACTGAAGCTTTCTTT.